The present T cell receptor (beta chain) was sequenced within a study of breast tumors, draining lymph nodes, adjacent tissues. Axillary draining lymph nodes of breast cancer patients supplied the node samples. TCRdb passed the multiplex PCR reads through MiXCR, listing each CDR3 protein once. The sample includes under 250,000 distinct CDR3 sequences, less than 40% seen only once; the top ten take 1.4%. The CDR3 totals 16 residues. CDR1 and CDR2 (germline): KGHDR, SFDVKD. As for this clonotype: Its antigen is unidentified. A read error may account for a junction end that differs from germline.

Study-level points and caveats: Tumor TCR diversity was below lymph nodes but above nontumor tissue.

This clonotype was sampled from a female donor with breast cancer. Some clones in this sample may be carry-over from other donors' samples. The rearrangement uses TRBV24-1 and TRBJ1-5; D not resolved. Input material: axillary lymph node tissue. CDR3 sequence reads: CATSDLFGLDNEPQHF. In nucleotides, the CDR3 is TGTGCCACCAGTGATTTGTTCGGGCTCGACAATGAGCCCCAGCATTTT.